These T cell receptor beta chains were read from a single sample in a study of T cell responses to AZD1222 COVID-19 vaccine. Generated by immunoSEQ multiplex PCR, the TCRdb table keeps only in-frame clones and is missing some. The sample carries over 100,000 clones, about nine tenths recorded once. Sequenced here: peripheral blood, sampled 28 days after the second AZD1222 dose. The receptors shown here come from an adult who received the AZD1222 COVID-19 vaccine. Each CDR3 is given without its conserved first and last residue. Each record gives: J gene, V gene, CDR3 protein.

TRBJ1-6 | TRBV30 | AWSATSNNSPLH
TRBJ1-4 | TRBV5-1 | ASSLSAGRSEKLF
TRBJ2-5 | TRBV2 | ASSGPFGTSGGQEQETQY
TRBJ1-1 | TRBV7-3 | ASSATVNTEAF
TRBJ2-3 | TRBV18 | ASSVGLANTDTQY
TRBJ2-2 | TRBV28 | ASSLWRGTSTGELF
TRBJ2-7 | TRBV28 | ASSLKYEQY
TRBJ2-3 | TRBV19 | ASSIGDRGTDTQY
TRBJ1-5 | TRBV27 | ASGQLNQPQH
TRBJ1-5 | TRBV27 | ASSLYPLRTGMLPQH
TRBJ2-3 | TRBV27 | ASSPIGFSGTDTQY
TRBJ1-3 | TRBV4-2 | ASSQDGVGNTIY
TRBJ2-3 | TRBV11-1 | ASSLDGGATDTQY
TRBJ1-6 | TRBV10-3 | AISGESDRLNSPLH
TRBJ2-3 | TRBV19 | ASSMLGGETTDTQY
TRBJ1-1 | TRBV7-9 | ASSFNVAEAF
TRBJ1-1 | TRBV7-3 | ASSLNGGVTEAF
TRBJ1-5 | TRBV7-2 | ASSLGSQGYNQPQH
TRBJ1-6 | TRBV9 | ASSPDSLPNSPLH
TRBJ1-1 | TRBV6-4 | ASSTGVNTEAF